This T cell receptor beta chain was sequenced in a study of T cells after yellow fever vaccination. This clonotype was found many times. The target antigen is unknown. CDR3 length: 16 residues. Germline-derived CDR1 and CDR2 are DFQATT and SNEGSKA (reference sequence). V lost 5 bases and J lost 5; bases outside the gene matches: 13. Study results and limitations: Shared CD4/CD8 clonotypes were a small share, likely from convergent recombination.

5'RACE template switching added a universal primer site and UMIs to TCR cDNA. TCRdb redid the calling of the 5' RACE reads with MiXCR, one entry per CDR3 protein. Among about 210,000 distinct CDR3 sequences listed, over 6.5% were seen once. This TCR derives from a man aged 25 to 45 who received the YFV17D yellow fever vaccine. V usage is TRBV20-1 and J usage is TRBJ2-7; the match to TRBD2 covers 12 bases. Sequenced here: CD4+ T cells sorted from PBMCs, sampled on the day of the yellow fever booster vaccination. Written as DNA, the CDR3 is TGCAGTGCTGATAACGGACTAGCGGGAACAGTCGACGAGCAGTACTTC. Translated: CSADNGLAGTVDEQYF.